This T cell receptor beta chain was identified during a study of OX40 agonist ivuxolimab in advanced cancers. Whole-study context: A mean age of 60 years, range roughly 23 to 85, was recorded, and under 85% were male.

The repertoire was sequenced with immunoSEQ multiplex PCR; TCRdb's copy has only in-frame clones and lacks some. The sample contains 60,000 or so clones, 90% to 95% of which appear only once. V was clipped by 7 bases and J by 3 bases; unmatched bases: 20. The CDR3 covers 18 residues. CDR1 is SGHNT and CDR2 is YENEEA in the germline V gene. The V and J genes are TRBV11-3 and TRBJ2-7, with TRBD2 matching 8 bases. The input for sequencing was CD4+ or CD8+ T cells sorted from blood, taken in a trial of the OX40 agonist ivuxolimab. The receptor comes from an adult with an advanced solid tumor such as melanoma, head and neck, liver or kidney cancer. CDR3 nucleotides: TGTGCCAGCAACCGGGAGGGCCGGTACCCAGTGTTAGACTACGAGCAGTACTTC. It translates to CASNREGRYPVLDYEQYF.